This T cell receptor beta chain was profiled in a study of CXCR3-negative and CXCR3-positive naive CD8 T cells. Study summary: A total of roughly 140 million TRB reads was generated, with about 1.5 +/- 0.3 million per library. Study results and caveats: Naive subsets did not differ in surface CD5, and the authors estimated TCR strength using properties of the TRB CDR3. When CXCR3-positive naive cells were set against CXCR3-negative naive cells, the former had more hydrophobic TRB CDR3s.

By phenotype, naive CD8+ T cells were CD45RO-CCR7+CD27+CD95-. Worth noting for this clonotype: The antigen remains unidentified.

All TRB cDNA libraries came from 5' RACE performed with UMI labels. One entry per CDR3 protein, without DNA, is what TCRdb gives after re-calling the 5' RACE reads. Its listing shows approximately 98,000 distinct CDR3 sequences. Sequencing was performed on naive CXCR3+ CD8+ T cells from blood. The subset is: CD45RO-CCR7+CD27+CD95- naive CD8+ T cells expressing CXCR3 (TNR3+). The receptor comes from a human donor in good health. Some clones in this sample may be carry-over from other donors' samples.

CDR3 protein: CASGSFLETQYF. The V gene is TRBV27, the J gene TRBJ2-5. Germline lookup yields CDR1 MNHEY and CDR2 SMNVEV (reference sequence). The CDR3 sequence is 12 residues long.